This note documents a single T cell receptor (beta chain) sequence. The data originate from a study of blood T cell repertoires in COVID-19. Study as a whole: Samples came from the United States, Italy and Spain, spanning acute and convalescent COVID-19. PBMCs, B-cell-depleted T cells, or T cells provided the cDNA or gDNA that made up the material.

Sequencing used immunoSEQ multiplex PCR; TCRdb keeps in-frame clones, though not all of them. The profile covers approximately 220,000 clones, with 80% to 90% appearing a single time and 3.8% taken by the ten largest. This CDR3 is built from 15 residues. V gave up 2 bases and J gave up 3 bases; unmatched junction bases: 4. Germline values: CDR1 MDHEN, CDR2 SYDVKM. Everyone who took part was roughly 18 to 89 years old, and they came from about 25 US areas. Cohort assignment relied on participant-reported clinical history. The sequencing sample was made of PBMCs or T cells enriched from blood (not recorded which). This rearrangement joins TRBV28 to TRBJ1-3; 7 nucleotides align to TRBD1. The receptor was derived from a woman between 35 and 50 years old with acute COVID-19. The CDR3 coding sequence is TGTGCCAGCAGTTTAGAGGGGGCTGGTGGAAACACCATATATTTT. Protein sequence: CASSLEGAGGNTIYF.